The rows below give T cell receptor beta chains drawn from one sample of a study of cytomegalovirus exposure and HLA in healthy donors. Repertoires were generated with immunoSEQ multiplex PCR, while TCRdb's copy carries only in-frame clones and drops some. The sample has some 150,000 clones; approximately 93% are singletons. What was sequenced was PBMCs. The receptors derive from a man aged 18 to 30 in good health and CMV-seronegative. The CDR3 runs from the conserved cysteine through the conserved F or W. The D gene is left open where the match is weak. Size values are once, few and many counts, or a class for expanded clones, and some rows have none.

D gene | J gene | V gene | clone size | CDR3 protein | CDR3 DNA
NA | TRBJ1-2 | TRBV7-8 | NA | CASSVDGDYGYTF | TGTGCCAGCAGCGTGGACGGGGATTATGGCTACACCTTC
NA | TRBJ2-7 | TRBV7-9 | NA | CASSLASGNSYEQYF | TGTGCCAGCAGCTTAGCTTCAGGAAACTCCTACGAGCAGTACTTC
NA | TRBJ1-1 | TRBV11-2 | NA | CASSPPWDNLNTEAFF | TGTGCCAGCAGCCCCCCCTGGGACAACCTGAACACTGAAGCTTTCTTT
NA | TRBJ1-2 | TRBV7-3 | NA | CASSPTGTPNYGYTF | TGTGCCAGCAGCCCCACCGGGACTCCTAACTATGGCTACACCTTC
NA | TRBJ1-5 | TRBV4-1 | NA | CASSQAENSNQPQHF | TGCGCCAGCAGCCAAGCTGAGAATAGCAATCAGCCCCAGCATTTT
NA | TRBJ1-2 | TRBV30 | NA | CAWSRGIGYGYTF | TGTGCCTGGAGCCGGGGAATAGGCTATGGCTACACCTTC
TRBD2 | TRBJ2-5 | TRBV27 | NA | CASSLSMGLAGGETQYF | TGTGCCAGCAGTTTATCGATGGGACTAGCGGGGGGGGAGACCCAGTACTTC
TRBD1 | TRBJ1-1 | TRBV10-3 | NA | CAISESAGGDRSFTEAFF | TGTGCCATCAGTGAGTCGGCTGGGGGGGACAGGTCATTCACTGAAGCTTTCTTT
NA | TRBJ2-3 | TRBV6-1 | NA | CASGQQGGTDTQYF | TGTGCCAGCGGACAGCAAGGAGGCACAGATACGCAGTATTTT
TRBD2 | TRBJ2-1 | TRBV27 | NA | CASSPAGGPRVNEQFF | TGTGCCAGCAGCCCAGCGGGGGGGCCGCGGGTCAATGAGCAGTTCTTC
NA | TRBJ2-2 | TRBV4-3 | NA | CASSQDGRAHGELFF | TGCGCCAGCAGCCAAGATGGTAGAGCTCACGGGGAGCTGTTTTTT
TRBD2 | TRBJ2-1 | TRBV7-2 | NA | CASRPRAGTSQFF | TGTGCCAGCAGGCCCCGAGCCGGGACTAGTCAGTTCTTC
NA | TRBJ2-5 | TRBV11-2 | NA | CASSLDPGDLTQETQYF | TGTGCCAGCAGCTTAGATCCTGGTGACTTAACACAAGAGACCCAGTACTTC
TRBD1 | TRBJ1-1 | TRBV10-3 | few | CAISGVDRGNTEAFF | TGTGCCATCAGTGGGGTTGACAGGGGGAACACTGAAGCTTTCTTT
NA | TRBJ1-1 | TRBV11-2 | NA | CASTTTVNTEAFF | TGTGCCAGCACCACCACAGTGAACACTGAAGCTTTCTTT
NA | TRBJ1-1 | TRBV11-3 | once | CASSLEGQRMNTEAFF | TGTGCCAGCAGCTTAGAGGGGCAGAGGATGAACACTGAAGCTTTCTTT
TRBD2 | TRBJ2-2 | TRBV9 | NA | CASSVVTSGRGTGELFF | TGTGCCAGCAGCGTAGTGACTAGCGGGAGGGGCACCGGGGAGCTGTTTTTT
TRBD1 | TRBJ1-5 | TRBV2 | NA | CASTGQGGSNQPQHF | TGTGCCAGCACTGGACAGGGAGGCAGCAATCAGCCCCAGCATTTT
TRBD1 | TRBJ1-5 | TRBV5-5 | NA | CASSLGTGVGNQPQHF | TGTGCCAGCAGCTTGGGGACAGGGGTGGGCAATCAGCCCCAGCATTTT
TRBD1 | TRBJ2-2 | TRBV7-2 | NA | CASSSRTGTGELFF | TGTGCCAGCAGCTCACGGACAGGCACCGGGGAGCTGTTTTTT
NA | TRBJ1-2 | TRBV30 | NA | CAWTGSGPPYYGYTF | TGTGCCTGGACAGGGAGCGGGCCCCCTTACTATGGCTACACCTTC
NA | TRBJ2-3 | TRBV2 | few | CASSERGGTDTQYF | TGTGCCAGCAGTGAAAGGGGGGGGACAGATACGCAGTATTTT
TRBD1 | TRBJ1-4 | TRBV6-5 | NA | CASSYSIGTGGEKLFF | TGTGCCAGCAGTTACTCGATCGGGACAGGAGGAGAAAAACTGTTTTTT
NA | TRBJ1-1 | TRBV18 | NA | CASSGRGTEAFF | TGTGCCAGCTCAGGAAGGGGCACTGAAGCTTTCTTT
NA | TRBJ1-1 | TRBV29-1 | NA | CSVERGMNTEAFF | TGCAGCGTTGAGAGAGGGATGAACACTGAAGCTTTCTTT
TRBD2 | TRBJ2-1 | TRBV18 | once | CASSPPGLAPYNEQFF | TGTGCCAGCTCACCCCCGGGACTAGCACCGTACAATGAGCAGTTCTTC
NA | TRBJ2-3 | TRBV28 | NA | CASSLSSGIGADTQYF | TGTGCCAGCAGTTTATCTTCGGGGATAGGTGCGGATACGCAGTATTTT